This T cell receptor (beta chain) was observed in a study of OX40 agonist ivuxolimab in advanced cancers. Concerning the study at large: The costimulatory receptor OX40 (CD134) was targeted by ivuxolimab, a fully human IgG2 agonistic monoclonal antibody. Intravenous ivuxolimab was administered to patients every 2 weeks at six dose levels: 0.01, 0.1, 0.3, 1.5, 3 and 10 mg/kg. Of the roughly 52 dose-escalation patients, hepatocellular carcinoma was present in roughly 19, melanoma in around 15, renal cell carcinoma in 9 and head and neck cancer in 9. In the dose-escalation cohort, 82.7% of patients were male, and the mean age was approximately 64 years, with a range of 23 to 79. Patients were allowed to have had prior anti-PD-1, anti-PD-L1 or anti-CTLA-4 therapy, and roughly 40% of the dose-escalation patients had been treated with checkpoint inhibitors. Partial responses were achieved by three dose-escalation patients, of whom one had hepatocellular carcinoma and two had cutaneous melanoma. Peripheral TCRbeta sequencing aimed to test whether ivuxolimab altered TCR sequence diversity and caused clonal T-cell expansion. The monotherapy dose-escalation portion (N ≈ 50 patients) of the phase I ivuxolimab trial is reported in the paper. The paper as a whole reports these results and caveats: The antigen specificity of the clonally expanded peripheral T cells was not determined. Partial responders in the 0.1-3.0 mg/kg groups had among the lowest normalized peripheral clonal expansion, especially among CD8+ T cells. Clonal expansion of both CD4+ and CD8+ blood T cells was observed from baseline to week 6 at doses 0.1 to 3.0 mg/kg. After ivuxolimab, expanded clones were on average more numerous among CD8+ T cells than among CD4+ T cells. Low levels of normalized T-cell clonal expansion were also seen in some patients who did not respond.

From cysteine to phenylalanine, the CDR3 is 18 amino acids long. Only the CDR3 portion is preserved as DNA: 54 bases, with reading frame beginning at the first base. Of note for this clone: No antigen is known for it. One base away there is no much larger clone; base qualities are not given.

For sequencing of the TCRbeta CDR3 region, genomic DNA was extracted from the sorted cells. The immunoSEQ Assay was used for sequencing of TCRbeta CDR3 regions. Held by TCRdb, this immuneACCESS table contains in-frame sequences only and omits some clones. Under half of the omission traces to an unresolved V gene where checked; the cause of the rest is unknown. The table for this sample lists some 47,000 clones; 65% to 85% of them were counted only once. The ten top clones hold 6.5% to 8% of the sample. Patients with autoimmune disease history or receiving systemic immunosuppression were excluded from the trial. Peripheral blood for TCR sequencing was collected from all dose cohorts at baseline, on cycle 4 day 1, and on cycle 7 day 1. Samples came from an open-label, multicenter, first-in-human phase I dose-escalation trial of ivuxolimab. The trial enrolled adults with locally advanced or metastatic head and neck squamous cell, hepatocellular, melanoma or renal cell carcinoma. Before TCR sequencing, CD4+ T cells and CD8+ T cells from peripheral blood were sorted into separate populations.

Here the sequenced sample was CD4+ or CD8+ T cells sorted from blood, taken in a trial of the OX40 agonist ivuxolimab. The sequence derives from an adult with an advanced solid tumor such as melanoma, head and neck, liver or kidney cancer. The V and J genes are TRBV21-1 and TRBJ1-2; the D call in the table, TRBD1, was not verified against the DNA. TRBV21-1 is a pseudogene. The encoded CDR3 is CASSKVRRQGIPNYGYTF. The sequenced DNA: TGTGCCAGCAGCAAGGTGCGGCGACAGGGGATCCCTAACTATGGCTACACCTTC.